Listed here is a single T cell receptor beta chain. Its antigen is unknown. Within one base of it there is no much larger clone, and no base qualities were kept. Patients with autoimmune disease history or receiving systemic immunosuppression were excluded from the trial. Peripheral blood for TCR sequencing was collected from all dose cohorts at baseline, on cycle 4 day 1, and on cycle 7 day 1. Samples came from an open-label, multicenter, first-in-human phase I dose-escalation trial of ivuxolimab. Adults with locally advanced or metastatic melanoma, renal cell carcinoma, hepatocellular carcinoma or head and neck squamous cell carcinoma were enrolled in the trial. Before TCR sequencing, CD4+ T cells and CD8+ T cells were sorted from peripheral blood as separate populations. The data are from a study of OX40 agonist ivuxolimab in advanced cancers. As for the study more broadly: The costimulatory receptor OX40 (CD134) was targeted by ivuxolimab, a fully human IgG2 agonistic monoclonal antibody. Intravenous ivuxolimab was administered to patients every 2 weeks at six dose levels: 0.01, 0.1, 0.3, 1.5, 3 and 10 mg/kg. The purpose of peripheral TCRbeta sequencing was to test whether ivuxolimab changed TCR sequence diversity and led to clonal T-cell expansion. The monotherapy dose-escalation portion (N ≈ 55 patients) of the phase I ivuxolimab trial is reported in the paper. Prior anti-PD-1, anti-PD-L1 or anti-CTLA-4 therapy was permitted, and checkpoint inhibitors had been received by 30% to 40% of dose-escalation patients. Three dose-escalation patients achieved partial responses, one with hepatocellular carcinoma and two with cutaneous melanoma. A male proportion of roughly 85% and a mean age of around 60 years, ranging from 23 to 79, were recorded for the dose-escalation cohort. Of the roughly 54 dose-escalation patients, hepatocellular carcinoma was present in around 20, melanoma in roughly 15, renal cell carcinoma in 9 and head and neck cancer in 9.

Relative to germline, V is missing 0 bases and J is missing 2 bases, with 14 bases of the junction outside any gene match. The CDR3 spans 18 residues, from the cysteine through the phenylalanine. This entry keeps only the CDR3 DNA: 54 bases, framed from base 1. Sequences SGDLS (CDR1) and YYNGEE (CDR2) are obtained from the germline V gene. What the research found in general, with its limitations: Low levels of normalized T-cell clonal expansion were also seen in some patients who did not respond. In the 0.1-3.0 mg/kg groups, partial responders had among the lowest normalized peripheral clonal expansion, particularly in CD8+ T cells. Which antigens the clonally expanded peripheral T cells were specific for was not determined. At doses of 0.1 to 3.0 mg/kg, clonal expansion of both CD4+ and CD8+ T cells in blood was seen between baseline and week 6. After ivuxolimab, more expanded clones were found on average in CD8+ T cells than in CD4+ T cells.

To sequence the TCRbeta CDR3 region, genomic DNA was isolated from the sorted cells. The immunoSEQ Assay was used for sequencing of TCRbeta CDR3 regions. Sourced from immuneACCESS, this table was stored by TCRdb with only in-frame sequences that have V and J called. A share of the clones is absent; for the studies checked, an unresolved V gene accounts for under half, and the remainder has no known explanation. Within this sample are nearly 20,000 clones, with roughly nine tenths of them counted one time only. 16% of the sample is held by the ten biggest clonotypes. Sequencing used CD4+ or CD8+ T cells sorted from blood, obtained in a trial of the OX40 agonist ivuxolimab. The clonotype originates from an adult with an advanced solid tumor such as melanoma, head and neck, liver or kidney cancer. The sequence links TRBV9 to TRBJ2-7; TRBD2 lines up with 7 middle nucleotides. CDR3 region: CASSVGPGGGSNPYEQYF. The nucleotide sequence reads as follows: TGTGCCAGCAGCGTAGGACCTGGCGGGGGAAGCAACCCCTACGAGCAGTACTTC.